Detailed here is one T cell receptor beta chain. This sample stems from a study of blood T cell repertoires in COVID-19. Looking at the study overall: Specimens from acute and convalescent COVID-19 originated in the United States, Italy and Spain.

Those enrolled, adults aged 18 to 89 years, came from roughly 22 US areas. The CDR3 loop spans 13 amino acids. The ends lost 7 bases at V and 6 bases at J; junction bases unmatched: 6. CDR1 is SNHLY and CDR2 is FYNNEI in the germline V gene. As originally analysed: For nucleated cells, counts were estimated from reference gene primer amplification. Produced via immunoSEQ multiplex PCR; TCRdb's table is partial and in-frame only. The V and J calls and clone size are taken from that table; D and trimming were inferred from the DNA. The repertoire includes about 250,000 clones, around 89% of them detected once, and less than 2.5% sits in the top ten.

The chain links TRBV2 to TRBJ2-3; TRBD1 agrees at 8 bases. Sequenced sample: PBMCs or T cells enriched from blood (not recorded which). The sequence was collected from a woman aged 18-29 years who had recovered from COVID-19. CDR3 coding DNA: TGTGCCAGCATTCGGGACAGGCTGGATACGCAGTATTTT. Protein product: CASIRDRLDTQYF.